The following is a T cell receptor beta chain sequence with its context. Its target is not known. Its ends do not fully match the called genes, so a read error is possible. Together with a sample-barcoded 5' primer, a J-beta primer mix was included in a second PCR lasting about 7 to 11 cycles. One entry per CDR3 protein, called by TCRdb with MiXCR from the 5' RACE reads. The profile shows around 1.7 million distinct CDR3 sequences, 28% of them singletons. This record comes from a study of blood T cells in healthy people across ages. Study context: Template switching retrieved approximately one barcoded beta molecule for each two T cells. Whole-study results and caveats: Estimates based on one million T cells were treated as lower bounds.

Every donor contributed about 10 milliliters of peripheral blood by blood draw. The CDR3 runs to 13 residues. Germline assignment: CDR1 KGHDR and CDR2 SFDVKD. This clonotype was obtained from a woman aged 25 to 39 in good health. Sequencing used blood. The gene calls are TRBV24-1 and TRBJ1-2; tentatively, D is TRBD1 (6 bases). As DNA, the CDR3 is TGTGCCACCAGTGCCGGGGACATCTATGGCTACGCCTTC. Its translation is CATSAGDIYGYAF.